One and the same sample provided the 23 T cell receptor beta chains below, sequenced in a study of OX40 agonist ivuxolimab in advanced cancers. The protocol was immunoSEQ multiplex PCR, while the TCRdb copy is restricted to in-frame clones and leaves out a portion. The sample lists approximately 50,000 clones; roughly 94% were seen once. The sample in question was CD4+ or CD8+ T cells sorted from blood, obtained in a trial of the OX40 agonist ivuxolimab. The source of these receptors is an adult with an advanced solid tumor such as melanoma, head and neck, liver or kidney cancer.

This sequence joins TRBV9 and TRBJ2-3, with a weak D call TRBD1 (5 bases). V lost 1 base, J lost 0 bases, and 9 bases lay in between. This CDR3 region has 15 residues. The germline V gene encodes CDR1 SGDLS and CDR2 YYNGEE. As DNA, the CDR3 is TGTGCCAGCAGCGTAAGGGGATTGAGCACAGATACGCAGTATTTT. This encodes CASSVRGLSTDTQYF.

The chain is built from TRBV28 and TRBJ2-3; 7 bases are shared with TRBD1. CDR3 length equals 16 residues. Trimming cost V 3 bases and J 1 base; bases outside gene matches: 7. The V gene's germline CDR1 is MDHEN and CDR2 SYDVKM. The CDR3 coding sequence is TGTGCCAGCAGTTTCCCTAGCCAGGGGGGCACAGATACGCAGTATTTT. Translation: CASSFPSQGGTDTQYF.

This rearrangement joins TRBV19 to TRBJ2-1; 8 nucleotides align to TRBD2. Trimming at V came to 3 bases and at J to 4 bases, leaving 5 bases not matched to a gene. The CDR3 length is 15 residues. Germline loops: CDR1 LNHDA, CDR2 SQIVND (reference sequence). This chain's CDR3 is CASSISGGPYNEQFF. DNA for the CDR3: TGTGCCAGTAGTATCTCGGGAGGGCCGTACAATGAGCAGTTCTTC. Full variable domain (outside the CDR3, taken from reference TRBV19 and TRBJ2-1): DGGITQSPKYLFRKEGQNVTLSCEQNLNHDAMYWYRQDPGQGLRLIYYSQIVNDFQKGDIAEGYSVSREKKESFPLTVTSAQKNPTAFYLCASSISGGPYNEQFFGPGTRLTVL.

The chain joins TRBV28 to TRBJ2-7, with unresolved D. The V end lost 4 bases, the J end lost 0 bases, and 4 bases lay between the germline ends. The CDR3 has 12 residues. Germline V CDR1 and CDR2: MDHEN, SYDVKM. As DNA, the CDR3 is TGTGCCAGCAGTTCCAGCTCCTACGAGCAGTACTTC. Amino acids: CASSSSSYEQYF.

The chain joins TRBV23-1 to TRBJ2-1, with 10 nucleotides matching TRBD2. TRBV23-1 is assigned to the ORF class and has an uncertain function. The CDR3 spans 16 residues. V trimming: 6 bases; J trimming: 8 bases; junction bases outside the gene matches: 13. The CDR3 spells CASSPNLAGVPHEQFF. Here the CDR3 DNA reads TGCGCCAGCAGCCCCAATCTAGCGGGAGTCCCACATGAGCAGTTCTTC.

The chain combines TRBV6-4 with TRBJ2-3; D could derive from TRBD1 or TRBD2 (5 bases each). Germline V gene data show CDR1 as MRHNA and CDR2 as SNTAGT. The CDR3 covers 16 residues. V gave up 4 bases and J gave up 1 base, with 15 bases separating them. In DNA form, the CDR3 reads TGTGCCAGCAGTGCCGGGACCTTGATTCGCACAGATACGCAGTATTTT. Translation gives CASSAGTLIRTDTQYF.

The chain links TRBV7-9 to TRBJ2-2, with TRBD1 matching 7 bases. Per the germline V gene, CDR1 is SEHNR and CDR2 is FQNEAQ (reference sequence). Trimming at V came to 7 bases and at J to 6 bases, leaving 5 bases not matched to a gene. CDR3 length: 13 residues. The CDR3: CASIRDRAGELFF. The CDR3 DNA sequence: TGTGCCAGCATCCGAGACAGGGCCGGGGAGCTGTTTTTT.

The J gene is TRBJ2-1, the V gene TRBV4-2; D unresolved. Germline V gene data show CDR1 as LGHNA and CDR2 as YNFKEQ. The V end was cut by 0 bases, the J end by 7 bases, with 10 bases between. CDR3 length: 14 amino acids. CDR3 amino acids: CASSQDLPENEQFF. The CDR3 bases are TGTGCCAGCAGCCAAGATCTACCGGAGAATGAGCAGTTCTTC.

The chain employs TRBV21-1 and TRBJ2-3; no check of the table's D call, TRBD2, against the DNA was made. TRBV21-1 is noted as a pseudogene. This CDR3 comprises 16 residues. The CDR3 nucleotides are TGTGCCAGCAGAACCGGGACTAGCGGGAGGAAGGATACGCAGTATTTT. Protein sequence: CASRTGTSGRKDTQYF.

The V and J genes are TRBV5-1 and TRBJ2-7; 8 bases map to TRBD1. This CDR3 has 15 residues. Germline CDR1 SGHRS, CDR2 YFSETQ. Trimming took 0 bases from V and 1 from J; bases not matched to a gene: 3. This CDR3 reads CASSLGDRGSYEQYF. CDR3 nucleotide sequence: TGCGCCAGCAGCTTGGGCGACAGGGGATCCTACGAGCAGTACTTC.

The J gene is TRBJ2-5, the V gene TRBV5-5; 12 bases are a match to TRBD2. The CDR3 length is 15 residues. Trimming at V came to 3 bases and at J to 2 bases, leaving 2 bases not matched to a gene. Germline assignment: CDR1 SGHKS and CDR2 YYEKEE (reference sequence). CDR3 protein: CASSYGTSGQETQYF. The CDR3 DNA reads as TGTGCCAGCAGCTACGGGACTAGCGGGCAAGAGACCCAGTACTTC.

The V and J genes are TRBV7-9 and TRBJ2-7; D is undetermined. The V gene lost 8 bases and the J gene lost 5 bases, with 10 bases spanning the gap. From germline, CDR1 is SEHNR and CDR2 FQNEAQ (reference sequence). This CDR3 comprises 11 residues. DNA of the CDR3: TGTGCCAGCGAAATGGGTCACGAGCAGTACTTC. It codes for CASEMGHEQYF.

CDR3 amino acids: CASSLDGAQGGETQYF. The CDR3 DNA sequence: TGTGCCAGCAGCTTAGATGGGGCACAGGGTGGGGAGACCCAGTACTTC. The genes are TRBV11-3 and TRBJ2-5, with a weak D call TRBD1 (6 bases). CDR1 and CDR2 (germline): SGHNT, YENEEA. Trimming left V 0 bases short and J 5 bases short, with 16 bases between. The CDR3 sequence is 16 residues long. The full variable domain, in which reference TRBV11-3 and TRBJ2-5 provide the parts outside the CDR3, is EAGVVQSPRYKIIEKKQPVAFWCNPISGHNTLYWYLQNLGQGPELLIRYENEEAVDDSQLPKDRFSAERLKGVDSTLKIQPAELGDSAVYLCASSLDGAQGGETQYFGPGTRLLVL.

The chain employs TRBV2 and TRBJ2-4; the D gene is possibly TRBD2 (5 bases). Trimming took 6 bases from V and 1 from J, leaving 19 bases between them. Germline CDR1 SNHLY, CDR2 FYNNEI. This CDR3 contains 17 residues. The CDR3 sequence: CASRFGTDYRAKNIQYF. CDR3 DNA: TGTGCCAGCAGGTTCGGAACCGACTATCGGGCCAAAAACATTCAGTACTTC.

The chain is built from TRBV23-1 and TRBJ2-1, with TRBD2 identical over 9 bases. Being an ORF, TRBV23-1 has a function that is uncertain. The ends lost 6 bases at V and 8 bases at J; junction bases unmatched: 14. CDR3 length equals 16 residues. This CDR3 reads CASSPLRGGRVDEQFF. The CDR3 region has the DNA TGCGCCAGCAGCCCGTTGAGGGGCGGGAGGGTTGATGAGCAGTTCTTC.

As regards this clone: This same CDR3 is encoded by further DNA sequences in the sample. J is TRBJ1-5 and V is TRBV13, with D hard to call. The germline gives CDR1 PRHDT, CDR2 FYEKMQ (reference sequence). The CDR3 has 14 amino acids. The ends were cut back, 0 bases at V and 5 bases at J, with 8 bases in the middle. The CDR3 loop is CASSLGGFDQPQHF. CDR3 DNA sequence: TGTGCCAGCAGCTTAGGGGGTTTCGATCAGCCCCAGCATTTT.

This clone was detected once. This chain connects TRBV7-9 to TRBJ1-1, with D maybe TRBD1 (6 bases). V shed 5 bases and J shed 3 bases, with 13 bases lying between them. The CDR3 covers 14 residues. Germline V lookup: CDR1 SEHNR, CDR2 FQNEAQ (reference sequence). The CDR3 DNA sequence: TGTGCCAGCAGCCCTTCCAGGGGTCACACTGAAGCTTTCTTT. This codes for CASSPSRGHTEAFF. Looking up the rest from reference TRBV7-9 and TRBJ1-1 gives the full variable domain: DTGVSQNPRHKITKRGQNVTFRCDPISEHNRLYWYRQTLGQGPEFLTYFQNEAQLEKSRLLSDRFSAERPKGSFSTLEIQRTEQGDSAMYLCASSPSRGHTEAFFGQGTRLTVV.

CDR3 amino acids: CASGSYEQYF. The CDR3 bases are TGTGCTAGTGGTTCTTACGAGCAGTACTTC. This chain links TRBV12-5 with TRBJ2-7; no clear D gene. The CDR3 runs 10 residues. The germline V gene encodes CDR1 LGHNT and CDR2 FRNRAP. V was pared by 4 bases and J by 4 bases, with 2 bases between.

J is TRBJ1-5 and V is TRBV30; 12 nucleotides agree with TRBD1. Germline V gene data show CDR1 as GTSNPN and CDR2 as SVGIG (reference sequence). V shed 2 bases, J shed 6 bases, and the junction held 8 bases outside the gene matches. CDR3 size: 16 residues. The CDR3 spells CAWSLGTGGWSQPQHF. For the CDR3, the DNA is TGTGCCTGGAGTTTGGGGACAGGGGGCTGGAGTCAGCCCCAGCATTTT.

The CDR3 protein is CASRPSGANEQFF. CDR3 DNA sequence: TGTGCCAGCAGGCCCTCCGGGGCCAATGAGCAGTTCTTC. This chain links TRBV7-2 with TRBJ2-1; either TRBD1 or TRBD2 may fit D (5 bases each). Trimming pared 6 bases from V and 6 bases from J, leaving 12 bases between. CDR1 and CDR2 from the germline V gene are SGHTA and FQGNSA. The CDR3 contains 13 residues.

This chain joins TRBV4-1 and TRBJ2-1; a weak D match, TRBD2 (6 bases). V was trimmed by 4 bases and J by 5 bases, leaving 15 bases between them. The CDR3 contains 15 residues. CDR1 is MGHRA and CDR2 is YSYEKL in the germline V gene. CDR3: CASSPGASVNNEQFF. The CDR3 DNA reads TGCGCCAGCAGCCCCGGGGCTAGCGTCAACAATGAGCAGTTCTTC.

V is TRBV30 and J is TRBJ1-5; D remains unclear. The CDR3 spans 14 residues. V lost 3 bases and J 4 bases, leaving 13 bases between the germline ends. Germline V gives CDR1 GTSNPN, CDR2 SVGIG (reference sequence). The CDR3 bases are TGTGCCTGGAGCCGACGGGGAGGAAATCAGCCCCAGCATTTT. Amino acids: CAWSRRGGNQPQHF.

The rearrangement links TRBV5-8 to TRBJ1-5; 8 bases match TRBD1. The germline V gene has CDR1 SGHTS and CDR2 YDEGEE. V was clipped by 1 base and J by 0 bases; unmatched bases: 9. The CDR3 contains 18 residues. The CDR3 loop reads CASSLRTGTAYSNQPQHF. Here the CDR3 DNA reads TGTGCCAGCAGCTTGCGGACAGGGACAGCATATAGCAATCAGCCCCAGCATTTT.